Sequencing of this T cell receptor (beta chain) was carried out in a study of blood T cells in healthy people across ages. Study information: About one barcoded beta molecule was captured per two T cells (by template switching). Overall study findings and caveats: Strong correlation existed between TCR beta diversity and naive T cell percentage.

No fewer than 5.5 micrograms of total RNA were isolated from every sample. A sample-barcoded 5' primer and a J-beta primer mix were used in a second PCR of about 6 to 12 cycles. TCRdb reprocessed the 5' RACE reads with MiXCR, giving one entry per CDR3 protein. This table holds hundreds of thousands of distinct CDR3 sequences, around 28% found once. CDR1 is DFQATT, CDR2 SNEGSKA, per germline (reference sequence). The CDR3 totals 15 residues. V was trimmed by 5 bases and J by 4 bases, leaving 20 bases between them. This clonotype has a handful of counts. No antigen is known for it. This receptor was identified in a woman of 80 years or more in good health. The chain joins TRBV20-1 to TRBJ1-2, with a possible D match to TRBD1 (6 bases). The sequenced sample was blood. DNA for the CDR3: TGCAGTGCTGGCCCCGTGACGGGGGCCCTCTATGGCTACACCTTC. Translated, it gives CSAGPVTGALYGYTF.